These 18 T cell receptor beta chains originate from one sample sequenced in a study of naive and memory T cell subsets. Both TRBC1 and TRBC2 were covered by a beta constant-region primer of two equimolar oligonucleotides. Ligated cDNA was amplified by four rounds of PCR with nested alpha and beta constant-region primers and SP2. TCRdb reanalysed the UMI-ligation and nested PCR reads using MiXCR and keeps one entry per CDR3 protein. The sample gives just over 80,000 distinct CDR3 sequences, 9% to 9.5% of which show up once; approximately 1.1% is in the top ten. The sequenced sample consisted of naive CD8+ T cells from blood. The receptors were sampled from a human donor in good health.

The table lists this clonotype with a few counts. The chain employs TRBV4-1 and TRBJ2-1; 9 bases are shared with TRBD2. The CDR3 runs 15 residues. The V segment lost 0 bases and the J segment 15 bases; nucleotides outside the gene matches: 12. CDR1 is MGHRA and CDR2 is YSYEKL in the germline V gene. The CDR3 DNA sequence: TGCGCCAGCAGCCAAGAACCCCTTTTAGCGGGAGAAATGTTCTTC. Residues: CASSQEPLLAGEMFF.

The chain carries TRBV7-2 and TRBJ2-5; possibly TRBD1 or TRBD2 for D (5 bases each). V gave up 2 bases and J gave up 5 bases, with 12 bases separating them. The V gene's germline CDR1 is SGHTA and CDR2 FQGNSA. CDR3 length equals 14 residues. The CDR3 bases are TGTGCCAGCAGCTTATGGGTAGGGGACGAGACCCAGTACTTC. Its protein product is CASSLWVGDETQYF.

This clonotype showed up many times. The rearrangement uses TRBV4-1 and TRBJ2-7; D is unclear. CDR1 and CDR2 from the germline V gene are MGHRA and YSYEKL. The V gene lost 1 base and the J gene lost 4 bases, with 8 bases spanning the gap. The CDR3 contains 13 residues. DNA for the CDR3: TGCGCCAGCAGCCAAGGTACGGGTTACGAGCAGTACTTC. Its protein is CASSQGTGYEQYF.

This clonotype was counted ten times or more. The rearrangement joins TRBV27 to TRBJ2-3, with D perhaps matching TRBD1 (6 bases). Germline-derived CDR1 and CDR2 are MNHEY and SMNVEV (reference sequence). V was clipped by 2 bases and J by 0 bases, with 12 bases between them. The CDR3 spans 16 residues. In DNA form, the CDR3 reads TGTGCCAGCAGTTTAGTGGGGGCCGTAAGCACAGATACGCAGTATTTT. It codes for CASSLVGAVSTDTQYF.

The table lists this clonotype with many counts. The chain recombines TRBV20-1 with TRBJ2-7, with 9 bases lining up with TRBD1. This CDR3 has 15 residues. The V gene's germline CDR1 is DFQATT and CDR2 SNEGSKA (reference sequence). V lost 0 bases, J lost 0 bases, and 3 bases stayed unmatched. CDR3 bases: TGCAGTGCTAGAGATCAGGGACAGGGCTCCTACGAGCAGTACTTC. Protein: CSARDQGQGSYEQYF.

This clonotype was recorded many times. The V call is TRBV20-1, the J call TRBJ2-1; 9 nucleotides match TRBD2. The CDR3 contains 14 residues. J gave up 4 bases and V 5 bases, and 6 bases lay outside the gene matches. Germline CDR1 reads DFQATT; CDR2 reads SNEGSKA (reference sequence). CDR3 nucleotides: TGCAGTGCTTCTACTAGCGGGCCGTACAATGAGCAGTTCTTC. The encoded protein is CSASTSGPYNEQFF.

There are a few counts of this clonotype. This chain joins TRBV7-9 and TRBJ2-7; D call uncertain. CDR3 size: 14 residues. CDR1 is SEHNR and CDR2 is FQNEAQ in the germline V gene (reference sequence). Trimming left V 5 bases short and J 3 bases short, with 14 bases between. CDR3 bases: TGTGCCAGCAGCCCCGGGTCTCCATTCTACGAGCAGTACTTC. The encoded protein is CASSPGSPFYEQYF.

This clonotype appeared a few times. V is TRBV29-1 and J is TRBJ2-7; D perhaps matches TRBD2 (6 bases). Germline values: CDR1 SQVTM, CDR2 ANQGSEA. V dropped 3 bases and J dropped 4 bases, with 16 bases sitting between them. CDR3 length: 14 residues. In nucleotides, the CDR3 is TGCAGCGTTGATTGGGGGGTTACTCCGTACGAGCAGTACTTC. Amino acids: CSVDWGVTPYEQYF.

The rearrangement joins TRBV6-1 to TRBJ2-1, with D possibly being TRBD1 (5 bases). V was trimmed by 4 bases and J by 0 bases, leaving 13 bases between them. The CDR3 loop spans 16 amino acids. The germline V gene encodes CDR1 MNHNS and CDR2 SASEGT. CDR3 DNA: TGTGCCAGCAGTGTCAGACAGTCGAGCTCCTACAATGAGCAGTTCTTC. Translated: CASSVRQSSSYNEQFF.

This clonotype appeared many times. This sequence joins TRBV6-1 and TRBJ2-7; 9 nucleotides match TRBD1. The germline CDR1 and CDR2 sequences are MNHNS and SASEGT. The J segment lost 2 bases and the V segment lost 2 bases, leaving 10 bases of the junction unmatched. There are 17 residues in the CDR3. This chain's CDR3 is CASSEFHYTGGAYEQYF. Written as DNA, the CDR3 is TGTGCCAGCAGTGAATTTCATTATACAGGGGGCGCCTACGAGCAGTACTTC.

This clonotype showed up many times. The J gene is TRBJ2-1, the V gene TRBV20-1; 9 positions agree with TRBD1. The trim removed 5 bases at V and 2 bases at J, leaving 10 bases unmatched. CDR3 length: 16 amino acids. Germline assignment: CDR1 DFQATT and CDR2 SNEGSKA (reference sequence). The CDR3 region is CSAQNGQGMTYNEQFF. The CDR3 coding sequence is TGCAGTGCTCAAAACGGACAGGGGATGACCTACAATGAGCAGTTCTTC.

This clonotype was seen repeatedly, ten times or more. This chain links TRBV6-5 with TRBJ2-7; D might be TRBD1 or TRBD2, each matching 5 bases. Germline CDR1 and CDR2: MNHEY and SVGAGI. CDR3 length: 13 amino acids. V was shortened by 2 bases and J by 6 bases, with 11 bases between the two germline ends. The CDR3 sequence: CASSYDGAGEQYF. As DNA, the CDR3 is TGTGCCAGCAGTTACGACGGGGCCGGCGAGCAGTACTTC.

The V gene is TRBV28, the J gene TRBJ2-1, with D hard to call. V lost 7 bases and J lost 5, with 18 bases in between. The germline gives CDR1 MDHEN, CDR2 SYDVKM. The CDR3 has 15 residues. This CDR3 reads CASIPTAGYDNEQFF. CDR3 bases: TGTGCCAGCATCCCGACGGCAGGTTACGACAATGAGCAGTTCTTC.

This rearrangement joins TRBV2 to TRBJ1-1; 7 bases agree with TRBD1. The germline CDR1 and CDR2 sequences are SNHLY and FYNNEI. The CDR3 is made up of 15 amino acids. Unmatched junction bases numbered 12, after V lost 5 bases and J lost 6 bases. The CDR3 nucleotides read TGTGCCAGCAGTAACCCCACAGGGGAACACGCTGAAGCTTTCTTT. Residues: CASSNPTGEHAEAFF.

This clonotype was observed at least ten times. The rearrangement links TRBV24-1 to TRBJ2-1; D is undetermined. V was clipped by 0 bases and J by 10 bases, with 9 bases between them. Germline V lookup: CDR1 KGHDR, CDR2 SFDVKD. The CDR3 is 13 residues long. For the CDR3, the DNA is TGTGCCACCAGTGATTTGGTGTTGAGGGAGCAGTTCTTC. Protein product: CATSDLVLREQFF.

The CDR3 sequence is CASSWGTAYEQYF. DNA of the CDR3: TGTGCCAGCAGTTGGGGGACAGCCTACGAGCAGTACTTC. The rearrangement uses TRBV12-3 or TRBV12-4 and TRBJ2-7, with 7 bases lining up with TRBD1. There are 13 residues in the CDR3. The J segment lost 2 bases and the V segment lost 4 bases, leaving 2 bases of the junction unmatched.

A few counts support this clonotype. In nucleotides, the CDR3 is TGTGCCAGCAGCAACACCTACGAGCAGTACTTC. Protein product: CASSNTYEQYF. This sequence joins TRBV7-9 and TRBJ2-7; D call uncertain. CDR1 and CDR2 (germline): SEHNR, FQNEAQ (reference sequence). Trimming left V 5 bases short and J 2 bases short, with 4 bases between. CDR3 size: 11 residues.

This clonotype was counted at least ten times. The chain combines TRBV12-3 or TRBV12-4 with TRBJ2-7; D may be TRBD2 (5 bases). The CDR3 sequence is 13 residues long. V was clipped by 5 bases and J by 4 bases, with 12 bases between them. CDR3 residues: CASSPGGVYEQYF. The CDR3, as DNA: TGTGCCAGCAGTCCTGGAGGAGTATACGAGCAGTACTTC.